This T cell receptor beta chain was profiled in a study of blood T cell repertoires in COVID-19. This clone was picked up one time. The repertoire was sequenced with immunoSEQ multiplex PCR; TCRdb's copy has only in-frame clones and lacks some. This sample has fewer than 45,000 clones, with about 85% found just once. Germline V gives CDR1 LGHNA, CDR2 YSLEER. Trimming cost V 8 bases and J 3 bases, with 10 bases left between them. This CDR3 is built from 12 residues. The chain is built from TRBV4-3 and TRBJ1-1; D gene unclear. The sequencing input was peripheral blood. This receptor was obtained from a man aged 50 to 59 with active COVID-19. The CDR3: CASGGFDTEAFF. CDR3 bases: TGCGCCAGCGGAGGATTTGACACTGAAGCTTTCTTT.